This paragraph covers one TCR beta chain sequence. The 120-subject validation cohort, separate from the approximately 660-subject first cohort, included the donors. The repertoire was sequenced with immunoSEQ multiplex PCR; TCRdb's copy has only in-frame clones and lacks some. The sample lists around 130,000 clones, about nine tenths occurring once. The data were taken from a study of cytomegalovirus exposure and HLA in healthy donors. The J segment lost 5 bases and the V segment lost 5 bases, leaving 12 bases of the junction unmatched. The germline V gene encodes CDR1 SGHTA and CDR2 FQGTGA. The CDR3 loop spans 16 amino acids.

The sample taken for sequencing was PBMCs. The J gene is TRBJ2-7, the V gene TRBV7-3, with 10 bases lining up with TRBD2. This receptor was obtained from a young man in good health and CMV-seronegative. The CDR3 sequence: CASSPISEREGHEQYF. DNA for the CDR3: TGTGCCAGCAGCCCAATATCTGAGCGGGAGGGCCACGAGCAGTACTTC. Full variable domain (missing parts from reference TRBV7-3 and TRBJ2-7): GAGVSQTPSNKVTEKGKYVELRCDPISGHTALYWYRQSLGQGPEFLIYFQGTGAADDSGLPNDRFFAVRPEGSVSTLKIQRTERGDSAVYLCASSPISEREGHEQYFGPGTRLTVT.